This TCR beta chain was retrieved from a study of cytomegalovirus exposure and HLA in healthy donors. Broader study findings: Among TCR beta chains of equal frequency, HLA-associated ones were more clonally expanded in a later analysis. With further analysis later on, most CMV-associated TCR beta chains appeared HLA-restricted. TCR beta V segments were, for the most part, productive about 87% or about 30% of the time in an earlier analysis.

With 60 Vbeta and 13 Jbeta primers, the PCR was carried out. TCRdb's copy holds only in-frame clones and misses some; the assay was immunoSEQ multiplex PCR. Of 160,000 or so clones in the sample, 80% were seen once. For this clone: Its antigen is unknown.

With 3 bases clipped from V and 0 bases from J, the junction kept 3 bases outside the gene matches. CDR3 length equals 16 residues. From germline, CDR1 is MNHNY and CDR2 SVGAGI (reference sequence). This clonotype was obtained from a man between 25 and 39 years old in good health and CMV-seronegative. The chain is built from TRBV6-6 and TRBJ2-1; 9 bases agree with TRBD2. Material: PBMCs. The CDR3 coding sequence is TGTGCCAGCAGTTATGCGGGAGGGGCCTCCTACAATGAGCAGTTCTTC. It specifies CASSYAGGASYNEQFF.